Listed below are T cell receptor beta chains from one sample, sequenced in a study of blood T cell repertoires in COVID-19. Only in-frame clones appear in the TCRdb table, and some are missing; sequencing was by immunoSEQ multiplex PCR. Of over 150,000 clones in the sample, roughly 85% were seen once. The source material was peripheral blood. The origin of the receptors is a man aged 50-60 years with active or convalescent COVID-19. Each CDR3 is given with its conserved first and last residue. A D gene is named only where the DNA matches it firmly. The size field is filled for only some rows; it gives once, few, many or a size class.

J gene | V gene | D gene | clone size | CDR3 protein | CDR3 DNA
TRBJ2-7 | TRBV6-5 | - | - | CASSYSPRNSYEQYF | TGTGCCAGCAGTTACTCACCGCGGAACTCGTACGAGCAGTACTTC
TRBJ1-1 | TRBV2 | - | - | CASSVQGNTEAFF | TGTGCCAGCAGCGTGCAGGGAAACACTGAAGCTTTCTTT
TRBJ1-1 | TRBV29-1 | - | few | CSVVAPSNTEAFF | TGCAGCGTTGTAGCTCCCTCGAACACTGAAGCTTTCTTT
TRBJ1-5 | TRBV18 | - | once | CASSPPSSDNQPQHF | TGTGCCAGCTCACCACCGAGCAGCGATAATCAGCCCCAGCATTTT
TRBJ2-5 | TRBV7-3 | - | - | CASSLSTGETQYF | TGTGCCAGCAGCTTGAGCACGGGGGAGACCCAGTACTTC
TRBJ2-1 | TRBV14 | - | many | CASSQRSGEQFF | TGTGCCAGCAGCCAACGTAGCGGCGAGCAGTTCTTC
TRBJ1-4 | TRBV20-1 | - | - | CSASAFLSSTNEKLFF | TGCAGTGCTAGTGCCTTTCTCAGTTCAACTAATGAAAAACTGTTTTTT
TRBJ2-7 | TRBV16 | TRBD1 | - | CASSQDRVGEQYF | TGTGCCAGCAGCCAGGACAGGGTAGGGGAGCAGTACTTC
TRBJ1-1 | TRBV5-1 | - | - | CASSFLQGPTEAFF | TGCGCCAGCAGCTTTCTTCAGGGGCCCACTGAAGCTTTCTTT
TRBJ1-6 | TRBV9 | - | - | CASSDRHSNSPLHF | TGTGCCAGCAGCGACCGACACTCCAATTCACCCCTCCACTTT
TRBJ1-1 | TRBV24-1 | TRBD1 | - | CATSETGTGDTEAFF | TGTGCCACCAGTGAAACCGGGACAGGGGACACTGAAGCTTTCTTT
TRBJ2-7 | TRBV4-3 | - | - | CASSQEWSHLYYEQYF | TGCGCCAGCAGCCAAGAATGGTCACACCTTTACTACGAGCAGTACTTC
TRBJ1-6 | TRBV19 | TRBD1 | - | CASSISGQGNSPLHF | TGTGCCAGTAGTATAAGCGGACAGGGGAATTCACCCCTCCACTTT
TRBJ2-5 | TRBV11-3 | - | - | CASSSQETQYF | TGTGCCAGCAGCTCACAAGAGACCCAGTACTTC
TRBJ2-3 | TRBV6-4 | - | - | CASSPTGISTDTQYF | TGTGCCAGCAGTCCGACAGGAATAAGCACAGATACGCAGTATTTT
TRBJ1-4 | TRBV10-3 | - | - | CATTTEENEKLFF | TGTGCCACCACGACAGAAGAAAATGAAAAACTGTTTTTT
TRBJ2-5 | TRBV11-3 | - | - | CASSFSGTQETQYF | TGTGCCAGCAGCTTTTCGGGAACCCAAGAGACCCAGTACTTC
TRBJ2-2 | TRBV11-3 | TRBD2 | few | CASSPFPGLAGVVPGELFF | TGTGCCAGCAGCCCCTTTCCAGGACTAGCGGGAGTTGTCCCCGGGGAGCTGTTTTTT
TRBJ2-5 | TRBV25-1 | - | - | CASKNPPREETQYF | TGTGCCAGCAAAAACCCCCCGCGAGAAGAGACCCAGTACTTC
TRBJ1-2 | TRBV5-4 | TRBD1 | - | CASSVDRDGYTF | TGTGCCAGCAGCGTTGACAGGGATGGCTACACCTTC
TRBJ2-7 | TRBV5-1 | - | - | CASSLAVFYEQYF | TGCGCCAGCAGCTTGGCCGTCTTCTACGAGCAGTACTTC
TRBJ1-2 | TRBV14 | - | - | CASSPNRELINYGYTF | TGTGCCAGCAGCCCCAACAGGGAGTTGATCAACTATGGCTACACCTTC
TRBJ1-5 | TRBV27 | TRBD1 | - | CASTSTGALGQPQHF | TGTGCCAGCACCTCTACAGGGGCCCTGGGTCAGCCCCAGCATTTT
TRBJ1-1 | TRBV18 | TRBD1 | - | CASSPNRGPPEAFF | TGTGCCAGCTCACCCAATAGGGGGCCGCCTGAAGCTTTCTTT
TRBJ2-2 | TRBV12-3/TRBV12-4 | - | - | CASGHTGELFF | TGTGCCAGCGGGCACACCGGGGAGCTGTTTTTT